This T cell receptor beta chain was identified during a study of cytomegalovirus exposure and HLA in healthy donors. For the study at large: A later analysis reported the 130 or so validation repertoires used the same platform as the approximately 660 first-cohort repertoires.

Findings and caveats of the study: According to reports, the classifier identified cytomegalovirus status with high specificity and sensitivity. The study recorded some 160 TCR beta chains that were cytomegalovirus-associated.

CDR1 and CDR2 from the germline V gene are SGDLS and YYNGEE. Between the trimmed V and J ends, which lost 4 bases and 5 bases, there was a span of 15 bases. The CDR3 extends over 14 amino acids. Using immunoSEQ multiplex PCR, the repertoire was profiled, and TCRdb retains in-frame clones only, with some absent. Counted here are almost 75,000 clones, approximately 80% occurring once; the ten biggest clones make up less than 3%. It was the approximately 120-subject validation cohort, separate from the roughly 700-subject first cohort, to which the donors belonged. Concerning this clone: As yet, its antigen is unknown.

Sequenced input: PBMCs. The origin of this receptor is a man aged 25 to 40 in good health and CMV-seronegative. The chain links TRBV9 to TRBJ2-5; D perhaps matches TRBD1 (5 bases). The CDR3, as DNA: TGTGCCAGCAGCCCAAGGGCAGGGTTGGAGACCCAGTACTTC. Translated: CASSPRAGLETQYF.